This T cell receptor beta chain derives from a study of T cell responses to AZD1222 COVID-19 vaccine (dated by TCRdb to the early 2020s). For the wider study: A total of 230 to 250 trial participants underwent TCR sequencing, of whom about 210 received two doses of AZD1222 and about 26 received two doses of the MenACWY control vaccine. Enrollment into the trials was organized by age into subgroups of 18-55, 56-69 and 70-plus years, and those subgroups contained roughly 140, 27 and 60 TCR-sequenced participants, respectively. Broader findings and caveats from the paper: After two AZD1222 doses, spike-specific TCR breadth and depth were significantly higher than at day 0 and than in MenACWY recipients. In the small 56-69-year group, the increase in depth fell short of significance, most likely because of low power. Vaccine-associated CD4 TCRs spanned the whole spike protein, with dominant responses in regions 160-218 and 743-854. Conclusions about previously exposed vaccinees are limited because only a handful of AZD1222 recipients were SARS-CoV-2 seropositive at baseline. Reportedly, close to half of the unique spike-specific TCRs recognized epitopes lying outside the regions that are mutated in the B.1.351 and B.1.1.7 variants. Most participants were white British and females outnumbered males, and the authors suggested that clonal diversity may have been underestimated. Because no day 14 peak-response samples were available, the repertoires could be characterized only after the peak T cell response.

The time point label on this specimen signifies: about 28 days (+/-7) after the second vaccine dose. AZD1222 recipients given second doses at about 4 weeks or at about 12 weeks were pooled, since spike-specific TCR depth and breadth were not found to differ between the two schedules. Vaccinee samples were obtained from the UK trials COV001 and COV002, which included a single-blind randomized controlled phase 2/3 trial of AZD1222 (ChAdOx1 nCoV-19) in healthy adults. For TCRbeta chain sequencing, PBMC samples were collected from trial participants at day 0 and at day 28 after the second dose. The CDR3 regions of human TCRbeta chains were subjected to immunosequencing. Per the source publication's procedure: Repertoire TCRs were matched against a reference library of SARS-CoV-2-specific TCRs generated with the MIRA antigen-specificity platform. Breadth was defined as the fraction of unique TCRs that were SARS-CoV-2-associated, and depth was defined as the fraction of total T cells that were SARS-CoV-2-associated. Using the MIRA data, each spike-specific TCR was assigned both to the spike region to which the TCR was reactive and to a CD4 or CD8 class. Log10-transformed breadth and depth values were compared by one-way ANOVA with Sidak's multiple comparisons tests. The immuneACCESS repertoire file appears here via TCRdb, limited to in-frame rearrangements. These files lack a portion of the clones; in checked studies, under half of the deficit traces to unresolved V genes, and the cause of the others is not known. That table supplies the V and J calls and clone size; D and trimming were determined from the DNA. The sample has about 180,000 clones on record, 92% of them singletons. The ten largest clonotypes hold roughly 2% of the sample.

On this clone itself: What this receptor recognizes is not known. No much larger clone is present one base from it, and per-base qualities are unavailable.

From its cysteine to its phenylalanine, the CDR3 spans 13 amino acids. The DNA shown is the 39-base CDR3, in frame from base 1. Taken from the germline V gene, the CDR1 and CDR2 loops are ENHRY and SYGVKD. V and J are trimmed by 4 bases and 7 bases, and the gene matches miss 0 bases of the junction. The chain was built from TRBV10-3 and TRBJ1-5, with TRBD1 matching 11 junction bases. Sequences were derived from peripheral blood, sampled 28 days after the second AZD1222 dose. This TCR derives from an adult who received the AZD1222 COVID-19 vaccine. CDR3 region: CAISGTGGQPQHF. The sequence in DNA is TGTGCCATCAGTGGGACAGGGGGCCAGCCCCAGCATTTT.